A single sample is the source of the 29 T cell receptor beta chains below, sequenced in a study of blood T cell repertoires in COVID-19. TCRdb keeps only in-frame clones here, not all; method: immunoSEQ multiplex PCR. The sample gives about 360,000 clones, approximately 86% of which show up once; about 3% is in the top ten. Input material: peripheral blood. These TCRs come from a human donor in a cohort sampled during active COVID-19.

The chain recombines TRBV7-2 with TRBJ1-5, with D possibly TRBD1 on 6 matching bases. The V end lost 4 bases, the J end lost 11 bases, and 21 bases lay between the germline ends. CDR1 is SGHTA and CDR2 is FQGNSA in the germline V gene. The CDR3 contains 15 residues. CDR3 loop: CASSSVGVGAKAQHF. The DNA for the CDR3 is TGTGCCAGCAGCTCCGTCGGTGTGGGGGCGAAGGCCCAGCATTTT.

Regarding this clone: Other DNA sequences in this sample translate to the same CDR3. The chain has TRBV5-1 and TRBJ2-2; D is unresolved. This CDR3 spans 11 amino acids. Germline V lookup: CDR1 SGHRS, CDR2 YFSETQ. The V gene lost 2 bases and the J gene lost 7 bases, with 3 bases spanning the gap. The CDR3 DNA follows: TGCGCCAGCAGCTTATACGGGGAGCTGTTTTTT. Protein: CASSLYGELFF.

CDR3 protein: CASSEYNGHSYEQYF. In nucleotides, the CDR3 is TGTGCCAGCAGTGAATACAACGGACACTCCTACGAGCAGTACTTC. This rearrangement joins TRBV25-1 to TRBJ2-7, with D perhaps TRBD1 (5 bases). Trimming took 0 bases from V and 0 from J, leaving 9 bases between them. Germline-derived CDR1 and CDR2 are MGHDK and SYGVNS. This CDR3 is 15 amino acids long.

V usage is TRBV30 and J usage is TRBJ2-6; TRBD1 matches at 12 bases. V dropped 4 bases and J dropped 2; count of bases not matched to a gene: 15. Germline lookup yields CDR1 GTSNPN and CDR2 SVGIG (reference sequence). The CDR3 has 20 residues. The CDR3 region is CAWMGGTGGSDGTGANVLTF. The DNA of the CDR3 is TGTGCCTGGATGGGAGGGACAGGGGGCTCCGATGGGACTGGGGCCAACGTCCTGACTTTC.

The chain is built from TRBV27 and TRBJ1-1, with a possible D match to TRBD1 (5 bases). The V end was cut by 5 bases, the J end by 7 bases, with 17 bases between. This CDR3 is built from 14 residues. Germline CDR1 is MNHEY and CDR2 is SMNVEV (reference sequence). The CDR3 loop reads CASSPSRHTGEAFF. In nucleotides, the CDR3 is TGTGCCAGCAGTCCCTCAAGACACACAGGTGAAGCTTTCTTT.

This chain uses TRBV7-8 with TRBJ2-7, with D possibly TRBD2 on 6 matching bases. V lost 6 bases, J lost 0 bases, and 15 bases lay in between. The CDR3 contains 15 residues. Per germline, CDR1 SGHVS and CDR2 FQNEAQ. The CDR3 nucleotides read TGTGCCAGCAGGAGGCGGGGTGCCTTCTCCTACGAGCAGTACTTC. Encoded protein: CASRRRGAFSYEQYF.

This chain uses TRBV2 with TRBJ2-3; D is perhaps TRBD1 (5 bases). The germline V gene has CDR1 SNHLY and CDR2 FYNNEI. V lost 4 bases to trimming and J lost 2 bases, with 10 bases between them. The CDR3 runs to 14 residues. The CDR3 DNA reads as TGTGCCAGCAGTGGGGGCCCCTCCACAGATACGCAGTATTTT. Its protein is CASSGGPSTDTQYF. The whole variable domain, remainder taken from reference TRBV2 and TRBJ2-3, is EPEVTQTPSHQVTQMGQEVILRCVPISNHLYFYWYRQILGQKVEFLVSFYNNEISEKSEIFDDQFSVERPDGSNFTLKIRSTKLEDSAMYFCASSGGPSTDTQYFGPGTRLTVL.

The gene calls are TRBV10-1 and TRBJ2-3; D call uncertain. Germline V gene lookup returns CDR1 WNHNN and CDR2 SYGVQD (reference sequence). The CDR3 sequence is 15 residues long. Trimming pared 8 bases from V and 0 bases from J, leaving 15 bases between. The CDR3 DNA is TGCGCCAGCTCTACAGCACTGGGCAGCACAGATACGCAGTATTTT. This encodes CASSTALGSTDTQYF.

V usage is TRBV19 and J usage is TRBJ2-1; TRBD1 is a possible D gene (5 bases). Germline CDR1 reads LNHDA; CDR2 reads SQIVND (reference sequence). The CDR3 contains 16 residues. Trimming took off 3 bases at V and 2 bases at J, with 14 bases between the two ends. The CDR3 spells CASSMGLDTAYNEQFF. DNA for the CDR3: TGTGCCAGTAGTATGGGTCTGGACACCGCCTACAATGAGCAGTTCTTC.

This sequence joins TRBV9 and TRBJ2-3; tentative D call: TRBD2 (6 bases). CDR3 length: 14 residues. Deletions cut 3 bases from V and 3 bases from J, with 11 bases between. Germline assignment: CDR1 SGDLS and CDR2 YYNGEE. The CDR3 nucleotides read TGTGCCAGCAGCGAGGACTATGGGACAGATACGCAGTATTTT. Translated, it gives CASSEDYGTDTQYF.

Worth noting for this clone: The limits of the CDR3 on the DNA are not certain, so only TCRdb's listed CDR3 is given. This chain joins TRBV6-5 and TRBJ2-1; the table's D call of TRBD2 was not tested on the DNA. The CDR3 length is 15 residues, termini included. The V gene's germline CDR1 is MNHEY and CDR2 SVGAGI. The CDR3 reads CASSSSAGGGNEQFF.

On this clone: Other DNA sequences in this sample translate to the same CDR3. This chain uses TRBV3-1 (or the pseudogene TRBV3-2) with TRBJ1-2, with a possible D match to TRBD1 (5 bases). V was shortened by 0 bases and J by 8 bases, with 10 bases between the two germline ends. This CDR3 spans 13 amino acids. Germline V gene lookup returns CDR1 LGHDT and CDR2 YNNKEL (reference sequence). This CDR3 is CASSQDLGGGYTF. The CDR3, as DNA: TGTGCCAGCAGCCAAGATCTGGGGGGAGGCTACACCTTC.

The V gene is TRBV9, the J gene TRBJ1-2, with 7 bases lining up with TRBD1. J lost 1 base, V lost 6 bases, and 6 bases had no gene match. Germline lookup yields CDR1 SGDLS and CDR2 YYNGEE. The CDR3 runs to 14 residues. DNA of the CDR3: TGTGCCAGCACCCCAGGGGGTTATAACTATGGCTACACCTTC. It specifies CASTPGGYNYGYTF.

This clone has just a few counts. J is TRBJ1-5 and V is TRBV27, with D hard to call. Looked up from germline, CDR1 is MNHEY and CDR2 is SMNVEV (reference sequence). The CDR3 runs 18 residues. The ends were cut back, 2 bases at V and 2 bases at J, with 19 bases in the middle. CDR3 sequence: CASSLIPPLEDGNQPQHF. The DNA for the CDR3 is TGTGCCAGCAGTTTAATTCCCCCCCTGGAGGATGGCAATCAGCCCCAGCATTTT.

The chain joins TRBV7-6 to TRBJ1-1; D not resolved. The CDR3 runs 15 residues. V lost 5 bases and J 0 bases, leaving 13 bases between the germline ends. Germline assignment: CDR1 SGHVS and CDR2 FNYEAQ. The CDR3 bases are TGTGCCAGCAGCCCCTTAAGCGCCATGAACACTGAAGCTTTCTTT. It translates to CASSPLSAMNTEAFF.

The chain uses TRBV6-5 and TRBJ1-2; 8 positions match TRBD1. The CDR3 loop spans 13 amino acids. Trimming removed 6 bases from V and 4 bases from J; junction bases left unmatched: 4. Germline V CDR1 and CDR2: MNHEY, SVGAGI. This CDR3 is CASRDREIYGYTF. The DNA of the CDR3 is TGTGCCAGCAGGGACAGGGAGATCTATGGCTACACCTTC.

V gene TRBV19 combines with J gene TRBJ2-1; weak D call: TRBD2 (7 bases). Trimming removed 4 bases from V and 7 bases from J, with 17 bases in between. Germline V gene sequence: CDR1 LNHDA, CDR2 SQIVND (reference sequence). This CDR3 spans 15 amino acids. This CDR3 reads CASSKIGGARNEQFF. The CDR3 DNA reads TGTGCCAGTAGTAAGATAGGGGGGGCCAGGAATGAGCAGTTCTTC.

The V call is TRBV15, the J call TRBJ1-5, with a possible D match to TRBD1 (5 bases). This CDR3 spans 18 amino acids. V lost 5 bases to trimming and J lost 1 base, with 21 bases between them. Germline CDR1 reads LNHNV; CDR2 reads YYDKDF (reference sequence). The CDR3, as DNA: TGTGCCACCAGCGACCCCGGGATTCGGGGGGGGAGCAATCAGCCCCAGCATTTT. Its protein product is CATSDPGIRGGSNQPQHF.

V gene TRBV6-1 combines with J gene TRBJ1-1; TRBD1 matches 7 bases. The CDR3 runs 14 residues. Germline V gene lookup returns CDR1 MNHNS and CDR2 SASEGT. V dropped 6 bases and J dropped 2; count of bases not matched to a gene: 6. Here the CDR3 reads CASRQGQTNTEAFF. As DNA, the CDR3 is TGTGCCAGCAGGCAGGGACAGACAAACACTGAAGCTTTCTTT.

The J gene is TRBJ1-5, the V gene TRBV27, with 9 positions matching TRBD1. The CDR3 covers 17 residues. Per the germline V gene, CDR1 is MNHEY and CDR2 is SMNVEV (reference sequence). The V segment lost 2 bases and the J segment 2 bases; nucleotides outside the gene matches: 7. CDR3 coding DNA: TGTGCCAGCAGTTTAAGGTGGACAGGGGATGGCAATCAGCCCCAGCATTTT. Residues: CASSLRWTGDGNQPQHF.

The CDR3, as DNA: TGCAGCGTTGTTTCGACAGGGGGCTATGGCGGATACGAGCAGTACTTC. It specifies CSVVSTGGYGGYEQYF. V gene TRBV29-1 combines with J gene TRBJ2-7; 10 nucleotides line up with TRBD1. V shed 4 bases, J shed 4 bases, and the junction held 13 bases outside the gene matches. Germline CDR1 SQVTM, CDR2 ANQGSEA. This CDR3 is built from 16 residues.

Of note for this clone: Additional DNA sequences in this sample encode the identical CDR3. The chain carries TRBV5-1 and TRBJ2-5, with D uncertain. Germline CDR1 is SGHRS and CDR2 is YFSETQ. V shed 4 bases and J shed 5 bases, with 6 bases lying between them. This CDR3 is 11 amino acids long. The CDR3 DNA reads TGCGCCAGCAGCGAGAAGGAGACCCAGTACTTC. Its protein is CASSEKETQYF.

This sequence joins TRBV2 and TRBJ1-2; weak D call: TRBD1 (6 bases). CDR1 and CDR2 (germline): SNHLY, FYNNEI. The CDR3 has 12 residues. V was shortened by 4 bases and J by 7 bases, with 10 bases between the two germline ends. CDR3 region: CASSGGRAGYTF. In nucleotides, the CDR3 is TGTGCCAGCAGTGGGGGGCGGGCTGGCTACACCTTC.

A word on this clone: One junction end does not reproduce the germline sequence, and a read error may be involved. This chain uses TRBV5-6 with TRBJ2-3; 8 bases map to TRBD2. The CDR3 consists of 13 residues. Germline V gene data show CDR1 as SGHDT and CDR2 as YYEEEE. The CDR3 sequence: CASSLASSGSSLF. The CDR3 DNA reads as TGTGCCAGCAGCTTGGCTTCTAGCGGGTCTAGTTTATTT.

The chain uses TRBV5-1 and TRBJ2-1; the D is unclear. The germline CDR1 and CDR2 sequences are SGHRS and YFSETQ. The CDR3 loop spans 11 amino acids. Trimming stripped 1 base from V and 8 bases from J, with 4 bases between. CDR3 nucleotides: TGCGCCAGCAGCTTGATCGATGAGCAGTTCTTC. Amino acid sequence: CASSLIDEQFF.

This chain connects TRBV7-9 to TRBJ2-2, with TRBD1 as a possible D gene (6 bases). Germline V gene sequence: CDR1 SEHNR, CDR2 FQNEAQ (reference sequence). The CDR3 runs 15 residues. V was shortened by 5 bases and J by 5 bases, with 15 bases between the two germline ends. The CDR3: CASSGQPISTGELFF. CDR3 nucleotides: TGTGCCAGCAGCGGACAGCCCATTTCAACCGGGGAGCTGTTTTTT.

This chain connects TRBV30 to TRBJ2-7, with D perhaps matching TRBD1 (6 bases). The V end lost 5 bases, the J end lost 2 bases, and 16 bases lay between the germline ends. The CDR3 is made up of 14 amino acids. Looked up from germline, CDR1 is GTSNPN and CDR2 is SVGIG (reference sequence). DNA for the CDR3: TGTGCCTGGGGCCAACCGGGACAAACCTACGAGCAGTACTTC. Translated: CAWGQPGQTYEQYF.

The J gene is TRBJ1-1, the V gene TRBV4-1, with D maybe TRBD1 (6 bases). The V gene lost 0 bases and the J gene lost 3 bases, with 8 bases spanning the gap. Germline V gene data show CDR1 as MGHRA and CDR2 as YSYEKL. CDR3 length equals 14 residues. The CDR3 spells CASSQDRGYTEAFF. CDR3 nucleotides: TGCGCCAGCAGCCAAGATAGGGGGTACACTGAAGCTTTCTTT.

The chain uses TRBV2 and TRBJ2-2, with TRBD2 matching 8 bases. V was clipped by 3 bases and J by 4 bases; unmatched bases: 16. Germline V lookup: CDR1 SNHLY, CDR2 FYNNEI. The CDR3 runs 19 residues. The CDR3 protein is CASSDPSNGGGLGTGELFF. The CDR3 region has the DNA TGTGCCAGCAGTGATCCGTCAAACGGCGGGGGGCTGGGCACCGGGGAGCTGTTTTTT.